The table lists the clone carrying this T cell receptor (beta chain) with many counts. The antigen remains unidentified. These data are taken from a study of T-cell reconstitution after alpha-beta-depleted transplantation in children. Unique molecular identifiers were used in preparing the TCRbeta library. Using its own MiXCR run on the PCR reads, TCRdb lists one record per CDR3 protein. The repertoire consists of around 94,000 distinct CDR3 sequences, with 4.5% to 7.5% occurring once and the leading ten covering approximately 6.6%. CDR3 length: 14 amino acids. V lost 2 bases and J lost 4, with 10 bases in between. Germline CDR1 reads SGHTA; CDR2 reads FQGTGA. Whole-study findings and limits: One year after transplant, T-cell counts and diversity came mostly from newly produced T cells. Recipient T cells and thymic progenitors that survived gave rise to the high TCRbeta diversity observed at day 60 in some patients.

V usage is TRBV7-3 and J usage is TRBJ2-3; D remains ambiguous. The material sequenced was PBMCs, mostly from graft donor cells, taken 60 days after TCRalphabeta/CD19-depleted stem cell transplant. This TCR was recovered from a female patient aged 2-9 years who had a stem cell transplant for Fanconi anemia, so the T cells may come from the graft donor. The CDR3 DNA sequence: TGTGCCAGCAGCTTATACCGCACTGCAGATACGCAGTATTTT. Translating it yields CASSLYRTADTQYF.